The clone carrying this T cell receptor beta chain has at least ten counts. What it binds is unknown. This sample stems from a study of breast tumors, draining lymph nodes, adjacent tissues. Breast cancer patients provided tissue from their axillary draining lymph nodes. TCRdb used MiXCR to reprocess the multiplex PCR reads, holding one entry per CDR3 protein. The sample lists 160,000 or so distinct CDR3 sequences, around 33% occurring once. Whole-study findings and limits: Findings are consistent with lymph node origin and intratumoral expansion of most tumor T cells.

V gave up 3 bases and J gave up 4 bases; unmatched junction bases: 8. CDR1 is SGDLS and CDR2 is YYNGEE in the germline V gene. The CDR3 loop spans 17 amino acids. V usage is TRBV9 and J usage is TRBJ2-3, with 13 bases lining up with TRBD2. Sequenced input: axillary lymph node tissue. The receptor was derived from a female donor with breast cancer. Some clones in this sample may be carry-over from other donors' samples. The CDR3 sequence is CASSDTSGGAGADTQYF. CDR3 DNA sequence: TGTGCCAGCAGCGATACTAGCGGGGGGGCCGGGGCAGATACGCAGTATTTT.